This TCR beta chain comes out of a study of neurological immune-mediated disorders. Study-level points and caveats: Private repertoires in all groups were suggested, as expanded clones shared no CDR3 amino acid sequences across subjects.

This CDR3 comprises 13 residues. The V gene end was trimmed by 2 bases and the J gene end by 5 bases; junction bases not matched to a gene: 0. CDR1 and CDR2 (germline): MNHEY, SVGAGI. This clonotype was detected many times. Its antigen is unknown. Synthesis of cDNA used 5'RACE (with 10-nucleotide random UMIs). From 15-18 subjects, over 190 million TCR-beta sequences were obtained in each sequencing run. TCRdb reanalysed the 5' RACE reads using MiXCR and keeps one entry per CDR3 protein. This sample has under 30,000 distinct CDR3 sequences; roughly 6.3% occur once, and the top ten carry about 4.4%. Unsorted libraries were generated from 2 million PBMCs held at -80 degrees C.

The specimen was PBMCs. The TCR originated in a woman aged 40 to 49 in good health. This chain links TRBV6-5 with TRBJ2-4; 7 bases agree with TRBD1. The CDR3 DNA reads TGTGCCAGCAGTTACGACAGGGAAAACATTCAGTACTTC. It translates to CASSYDRENIQYF.